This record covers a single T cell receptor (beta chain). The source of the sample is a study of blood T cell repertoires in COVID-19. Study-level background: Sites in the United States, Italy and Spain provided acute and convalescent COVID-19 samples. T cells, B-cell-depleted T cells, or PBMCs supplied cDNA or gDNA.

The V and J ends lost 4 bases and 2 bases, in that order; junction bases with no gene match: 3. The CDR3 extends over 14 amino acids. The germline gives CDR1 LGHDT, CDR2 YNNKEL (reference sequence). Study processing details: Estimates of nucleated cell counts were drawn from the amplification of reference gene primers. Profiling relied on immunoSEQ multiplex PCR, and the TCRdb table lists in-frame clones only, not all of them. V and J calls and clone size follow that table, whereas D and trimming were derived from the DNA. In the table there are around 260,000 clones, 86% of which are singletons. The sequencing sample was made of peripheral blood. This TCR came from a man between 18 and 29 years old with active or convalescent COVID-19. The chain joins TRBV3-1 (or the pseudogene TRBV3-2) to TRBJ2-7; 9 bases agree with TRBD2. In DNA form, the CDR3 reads TGTGCCAGCAGCCCTAGCGGGGTTGCCTACGAGCAGTACTTC. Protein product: CASSPSGVAYEQYF.